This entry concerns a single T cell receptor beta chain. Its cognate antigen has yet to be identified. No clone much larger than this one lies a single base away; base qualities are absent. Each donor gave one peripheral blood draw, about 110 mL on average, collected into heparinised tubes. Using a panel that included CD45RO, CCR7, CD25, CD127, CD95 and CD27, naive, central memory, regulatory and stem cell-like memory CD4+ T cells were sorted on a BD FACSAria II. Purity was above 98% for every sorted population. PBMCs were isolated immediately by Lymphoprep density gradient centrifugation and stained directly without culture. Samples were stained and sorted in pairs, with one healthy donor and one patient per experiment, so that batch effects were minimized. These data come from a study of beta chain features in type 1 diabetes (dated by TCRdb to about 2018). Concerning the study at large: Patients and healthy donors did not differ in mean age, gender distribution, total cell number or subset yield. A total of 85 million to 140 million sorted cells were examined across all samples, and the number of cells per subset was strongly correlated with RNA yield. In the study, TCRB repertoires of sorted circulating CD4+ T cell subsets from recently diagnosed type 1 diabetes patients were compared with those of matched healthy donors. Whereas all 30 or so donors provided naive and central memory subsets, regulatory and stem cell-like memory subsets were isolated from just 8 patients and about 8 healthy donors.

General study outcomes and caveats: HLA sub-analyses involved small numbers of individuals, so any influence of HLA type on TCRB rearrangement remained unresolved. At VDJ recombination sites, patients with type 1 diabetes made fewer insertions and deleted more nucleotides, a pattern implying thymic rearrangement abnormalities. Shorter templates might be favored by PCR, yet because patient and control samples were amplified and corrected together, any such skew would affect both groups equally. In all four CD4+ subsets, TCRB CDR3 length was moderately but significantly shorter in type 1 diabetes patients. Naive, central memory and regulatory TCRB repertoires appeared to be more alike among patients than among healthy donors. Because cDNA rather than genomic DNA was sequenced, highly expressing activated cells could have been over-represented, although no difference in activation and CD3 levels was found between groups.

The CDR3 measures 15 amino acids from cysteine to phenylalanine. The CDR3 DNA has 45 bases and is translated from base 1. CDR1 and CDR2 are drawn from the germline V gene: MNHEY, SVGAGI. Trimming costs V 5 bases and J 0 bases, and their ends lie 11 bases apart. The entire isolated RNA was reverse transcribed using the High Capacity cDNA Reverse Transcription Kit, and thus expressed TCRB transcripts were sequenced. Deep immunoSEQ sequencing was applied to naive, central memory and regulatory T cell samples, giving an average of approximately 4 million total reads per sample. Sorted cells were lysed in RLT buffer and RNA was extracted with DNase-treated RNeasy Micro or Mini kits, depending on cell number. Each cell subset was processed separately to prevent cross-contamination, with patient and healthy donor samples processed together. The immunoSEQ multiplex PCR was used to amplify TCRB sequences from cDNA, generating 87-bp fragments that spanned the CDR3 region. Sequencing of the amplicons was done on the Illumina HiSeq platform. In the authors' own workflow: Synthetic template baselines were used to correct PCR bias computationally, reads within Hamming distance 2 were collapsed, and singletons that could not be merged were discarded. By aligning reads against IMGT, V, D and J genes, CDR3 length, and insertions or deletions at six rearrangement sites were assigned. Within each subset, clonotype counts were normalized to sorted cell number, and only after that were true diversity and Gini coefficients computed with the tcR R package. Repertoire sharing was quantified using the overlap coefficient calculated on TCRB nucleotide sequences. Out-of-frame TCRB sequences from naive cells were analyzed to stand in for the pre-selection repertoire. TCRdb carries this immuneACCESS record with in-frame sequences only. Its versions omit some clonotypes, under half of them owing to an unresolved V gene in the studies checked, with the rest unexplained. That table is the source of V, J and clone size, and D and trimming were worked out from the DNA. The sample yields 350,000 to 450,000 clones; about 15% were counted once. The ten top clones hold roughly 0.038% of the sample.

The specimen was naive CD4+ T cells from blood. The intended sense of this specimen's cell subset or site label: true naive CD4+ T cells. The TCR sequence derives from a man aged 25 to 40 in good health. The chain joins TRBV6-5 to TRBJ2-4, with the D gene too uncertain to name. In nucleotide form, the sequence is TGTGCCAGCAGTCCGATTCCTTTAGCCAAAAACATTCAGTACTTC. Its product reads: CASSPIPLAKNIQYF.